Following are 6 T cell receptor beta chains from one sample sequenced in a study of cytotoxic CD8 clonotypes in ibrutinib-treated CLL. The method was immunoSEQ multiplex PCR; TCRdb's version includes in-frame clones alone and lacks a portion of them. The profile covers a few hundred thousand clones, with 60% to 80% appearing a single time and 6.3% taken by the ten largest. The input for sequencing was PBMCs, taken after 36 months of ibrutinib treatment. Receptors were obtained from a human donor with chronic lymphocytic leukemia.

The chain recombines TRBV9 with TRBJ2-1; 9 bases align to TRBD1. Looked up from germline, CDR1 is SGDLS and CDR2 is YYNGEE. V shed 2 bases and J 5 bases; nucleotides not matched to a gene: 2. The CDR3 extends over 14 amino acids. CDR3 region: CASSVRTGDNEQFF. DNA for the CDR3: TGTGCCAGCAGCGTGAGGACAGGGGACAATGAGCAGTTCTTC.

V and J are TRBV4-3 and TRBJ2-7, with 11 bases lining up with TRBD1. Germline V CDR1 and CDR2: LGHNA, YSLEER. The CDR3 spans 15 residues. The J segment lost 4 bases and the V segment lost 3 bases, leaving 5 bases of the junction unmatched. Here the CDR3 DNA reads TGCGCCAGCAGCCACGGGACAGGGGGTGTTTACGAGCAGTACTTC. Protein: CASSHGTGGVYEQYF.

The table lists this clone with a few counts. The chain is built from TRBV7-6 and TRBJ2-6; 8 positions match TRBD1. The germline CDR1 and CDR2 sequences are SGHVS and FNYEAQ. Trimming at V came to 0 bases and at J to 2 bases, leaving 6 bases not matched to a gene. This CDR3 has 18 amino acids. CDR3: CASSLASPGGPGANVLTF. For the CDR3, the DNA is TGTGCCAGCAGCTTAGCGAGTCCAGGGGGCCCTGGGGCCAACGTCCTGACTTTC.

CDR3 sequence: CASSMRLAVEQFF. DNA for the CDR3: TGTGCCAGTAGTATGCGGCTAGCGGTTGAGCAGTTCTTC. The V and J genes are TRBV19 and TRBJ2-1; TRBD2 matches 7 bases. Germline values: CDR1 LNHDA, CDR2 SQIVND (reference sequence). Losses at the gene ends were 3 bases for V and 9 bases for J; bases not matched to a gene: 5. The length of the CDR3 is 13 residues. Complete variable domain (other parts from reference TRBV19 and TRBJ2-1): DGGITQSPKYLFRKEGQNVTLSCEQNLNHDAMYWYRQDPGQGLRLIYYSQIVNDFQKGDIAEGYSVSREKKESFPLTVTSAQKNPTAFYLCASSMRLAVEQFFGPGTRLTVL.

The chain combines TRBV19 with TRBJ2-2; D may be TRBD2 (6 bases). V gave up 4 bases and J gave up 4 bases, with 13 bases separating them. Germline-derived CDR1 and CDR2 are LNHDA and SQIVND (reference sequence). The CDR3 contains 15 residues. The CDR3 DNA reads TGTGCCAGTAGTAATGGGGCCGGGGGCACCGGGGAGCTGTTTTTT. Protein sequence: CASSNGAGGTGELFF.

This clone was counted once. This chain connects TRBV6-6 to TRBJ1-1; 7 bases are a match to TRBD1. The CDR3 consists of 14 residues. The J segment lost 4 bases and the V segment lost 3 bases, leaving 5 bases of the junction unmatched. Germline V lookup: CDR1 MNHNY, CDR2 SVGAGI (reference sequence). Written as DNA, the CDR3 is TGTGCCAGCAGTTATGCGACAGGGAGCACTGAAGCTTTCTTT. The encoded protein is CASSYATGSTEAFF.